This TCR beta chain comes out of a study of T cell changes during pregnancy in multiple sclerosis. Per the germline V gene, CDR1 is SGHRS and CDR2 is YFSETQ. This CDR3 comprises 14 residues. Trimming stripped 4 bases from V and 6 bases from J, with 11 bases between. Libraries were prepared by immunoSEQ multiplex PCR; TCRdb keeps only in-frame clonotypes and omits some of them. The sample yields under 30,000 clones, just over 90% seen once. The specimen was CD4+ T cells from peripheral blood mononuclear cells, collected after pregnancy. The rearrangement uses TRBV5-1 and TRBJ1-6; D is possibly TRBD1 (5 bases). This sequence originates from a female donor with multiple sclerosis, enrolled in a pregnancy study. The CDR3 region has the DNA TGCGCCAGCAGCCTTCGACAGCCTAATTCACCCCTCCACTTT. Translated: CASSLRQPNSPLHF.